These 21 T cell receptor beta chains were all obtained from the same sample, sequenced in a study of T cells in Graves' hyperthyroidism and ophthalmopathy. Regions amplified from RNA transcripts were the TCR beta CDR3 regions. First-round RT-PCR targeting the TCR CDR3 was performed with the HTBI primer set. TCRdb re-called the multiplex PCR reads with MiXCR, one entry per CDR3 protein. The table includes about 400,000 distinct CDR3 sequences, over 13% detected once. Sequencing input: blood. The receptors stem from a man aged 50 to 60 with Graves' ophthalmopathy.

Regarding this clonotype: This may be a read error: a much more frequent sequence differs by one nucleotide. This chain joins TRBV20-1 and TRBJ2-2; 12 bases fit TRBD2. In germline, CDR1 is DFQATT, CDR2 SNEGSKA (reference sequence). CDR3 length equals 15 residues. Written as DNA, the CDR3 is TGCAGTGCTCCGACTAGCGGGAGTAACACCGGGGTGCTGTTTTTT. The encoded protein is CSAPTSGSNTGVLFF.

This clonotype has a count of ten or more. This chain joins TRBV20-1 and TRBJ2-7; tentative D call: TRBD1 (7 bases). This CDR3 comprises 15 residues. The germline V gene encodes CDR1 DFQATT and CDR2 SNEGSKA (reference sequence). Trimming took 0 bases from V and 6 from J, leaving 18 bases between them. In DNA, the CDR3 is TGCAGTGCTAGAGAGGTTCTCCGACAGGGAGGCGAGCAGTACTTC. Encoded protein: CSAREVLRQGGEQYF.

Here the CDR3 reads CATSRQGQDLYNEQFF. Here the CDR3 DNA reads TGTGCCACCAGCAGACAGGGACAGGACCTTTACAATGAGCAGTTCTTC. This sequence joins TRBV15 and TRBJ2-1, with 8 bases identical to TRBD1. CDR1 LNHNV and CDR2 YYDKDF come from the germline V gene (reference sequence). The CDR3 contains 16 residues. V trimming: 2 bases; J trimming: 4 bases; junction bases outside the gene matches: 7.

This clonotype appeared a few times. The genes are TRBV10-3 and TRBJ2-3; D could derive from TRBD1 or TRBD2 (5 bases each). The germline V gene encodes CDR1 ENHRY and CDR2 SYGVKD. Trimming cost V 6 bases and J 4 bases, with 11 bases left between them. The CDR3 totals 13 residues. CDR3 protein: CAIRTGAADTQYF. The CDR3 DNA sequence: TGTGCCATCAGAACAGGAGCGGCAGATACGCAGTATTTT.

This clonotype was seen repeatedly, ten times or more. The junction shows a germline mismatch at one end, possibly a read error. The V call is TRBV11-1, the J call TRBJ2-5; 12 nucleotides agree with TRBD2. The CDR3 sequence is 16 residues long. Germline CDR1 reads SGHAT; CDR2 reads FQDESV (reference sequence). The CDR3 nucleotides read TGTGCCAGCAGCAAGACTAGCGGGGGATTCCAAGGGACCCAGTACTTC. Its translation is CASSKTSGGFQGTQYF.

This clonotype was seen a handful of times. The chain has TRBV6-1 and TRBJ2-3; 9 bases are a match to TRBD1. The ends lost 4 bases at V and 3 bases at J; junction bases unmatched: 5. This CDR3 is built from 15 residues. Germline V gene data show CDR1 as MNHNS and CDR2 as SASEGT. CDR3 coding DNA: TGTGCCAGCAGTGCCGGACAGGGGATAACAGATACGCAGTATTTT. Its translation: CASSAGQGITDTQYF.

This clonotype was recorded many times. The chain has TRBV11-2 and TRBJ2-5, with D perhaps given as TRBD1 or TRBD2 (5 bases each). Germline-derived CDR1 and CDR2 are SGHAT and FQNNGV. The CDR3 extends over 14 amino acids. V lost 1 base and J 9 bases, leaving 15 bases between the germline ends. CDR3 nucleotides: TGTGCCAGCAGCTTAGTCTCACAGGAGGTTCCCCAGTACTTC. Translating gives CASSLVSQEVPQYF.

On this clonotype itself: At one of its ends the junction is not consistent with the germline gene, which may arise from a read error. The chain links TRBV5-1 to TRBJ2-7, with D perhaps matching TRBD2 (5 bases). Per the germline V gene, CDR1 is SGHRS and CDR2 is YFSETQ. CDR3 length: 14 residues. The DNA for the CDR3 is TGCGCCAGTAGGGCCGCCGGGGAAATATACGAGCAGCACTTC. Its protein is CASRAAGEIYEQHF.

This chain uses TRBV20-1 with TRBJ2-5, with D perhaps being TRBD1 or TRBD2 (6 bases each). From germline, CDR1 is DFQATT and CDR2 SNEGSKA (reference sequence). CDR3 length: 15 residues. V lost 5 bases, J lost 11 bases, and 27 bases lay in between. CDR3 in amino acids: CSARSLRGEDSGQYF. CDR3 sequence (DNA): TGCAGTGCTCGCTCCCTGAGGGGGGAGGACTCGGGACAGTACTTC.

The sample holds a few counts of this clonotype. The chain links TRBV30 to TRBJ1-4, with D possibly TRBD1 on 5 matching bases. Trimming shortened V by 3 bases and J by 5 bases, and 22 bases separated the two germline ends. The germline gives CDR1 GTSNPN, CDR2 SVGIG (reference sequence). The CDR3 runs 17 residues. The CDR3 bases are TGTGCCTGGAGGCGTAGGGGAGGAGGTGCCGCAAATGAAAAACTGTTTTTT. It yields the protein CAWRRRGGGAANEKLFF.

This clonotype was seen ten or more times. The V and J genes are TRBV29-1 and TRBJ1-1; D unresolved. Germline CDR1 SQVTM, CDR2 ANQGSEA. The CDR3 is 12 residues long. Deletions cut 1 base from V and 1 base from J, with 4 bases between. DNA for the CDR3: TGCAGCGTTGAAGGACGGAACACTGAAGCTTTCTTT. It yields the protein CSVEGRNTEAFF.

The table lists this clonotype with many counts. The CDR3 DNA reads TGTGCCAGCAGCTTCCGACAGGGGGCCGACACTGAAGCTTTCTTT. Translating gives CASSFRQGADTEAFF. The V and J genes are TRBV7-9 and TRBJ1-1, with 10 bases aligning to TRBD1. The CDR3 runs 15 residues. Losses at the gene ends were 3 bases for V and 3 bases for J; bases not matched to a gene: 4. The germline CDR1 and CDR2 sequences are SEHNR and FQNEAQ (reference sequence).

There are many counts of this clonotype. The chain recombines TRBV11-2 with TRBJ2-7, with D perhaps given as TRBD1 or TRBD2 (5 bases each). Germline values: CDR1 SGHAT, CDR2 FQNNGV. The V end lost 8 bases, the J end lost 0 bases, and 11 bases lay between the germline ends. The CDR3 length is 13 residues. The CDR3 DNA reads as TGTGCCAGCGGCCCAGGGACCTCCTACGAGCAGTACTTC. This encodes CASGPGTSYEQYF.

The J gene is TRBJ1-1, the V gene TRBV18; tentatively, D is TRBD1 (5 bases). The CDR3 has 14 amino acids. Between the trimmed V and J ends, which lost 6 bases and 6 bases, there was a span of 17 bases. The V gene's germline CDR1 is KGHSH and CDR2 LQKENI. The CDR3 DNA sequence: TGTGCCAGCTCCCACGACGGGGTAGGGGCTGAAGCTTTCTTT. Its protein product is CASSHDGVGAEAFF.

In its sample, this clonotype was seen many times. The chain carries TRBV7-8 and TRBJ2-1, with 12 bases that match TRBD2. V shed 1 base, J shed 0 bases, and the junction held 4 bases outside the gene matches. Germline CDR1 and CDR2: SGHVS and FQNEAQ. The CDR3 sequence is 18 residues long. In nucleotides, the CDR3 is TGTGCCAGCAGCTTAGGGACTAGCGGGACGAGCTCCTACAATGAGCAGTTCTTC. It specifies CASSLGTSGTSSYNEQFF.

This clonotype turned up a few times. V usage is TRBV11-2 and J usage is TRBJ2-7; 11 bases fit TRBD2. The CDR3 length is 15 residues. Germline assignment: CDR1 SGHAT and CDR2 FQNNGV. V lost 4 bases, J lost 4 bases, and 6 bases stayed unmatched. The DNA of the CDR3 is TGTGCCAGCAGCTCTACTAGCGGGAGCTTTTACGAGCAGTACTTC. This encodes CASSSTSGSFYEQYF.

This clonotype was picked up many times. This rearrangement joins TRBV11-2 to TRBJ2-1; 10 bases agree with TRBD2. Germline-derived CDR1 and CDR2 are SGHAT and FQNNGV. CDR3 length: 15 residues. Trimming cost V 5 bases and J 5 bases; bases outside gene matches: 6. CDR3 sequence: CASSRGLAQNNEQFF. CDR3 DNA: TGTGCCAGCAGCCGGGGACTAGCGCAAAACAATGAGCAGTTCTTC.

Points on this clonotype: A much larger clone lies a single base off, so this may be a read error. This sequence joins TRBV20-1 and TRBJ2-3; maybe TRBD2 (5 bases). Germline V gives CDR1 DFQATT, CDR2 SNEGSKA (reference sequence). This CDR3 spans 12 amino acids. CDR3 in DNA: TGCAGTGCCCACACAGAAGGAGGTACGCTGTATTTT. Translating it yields CSAHTEGGTLYF.

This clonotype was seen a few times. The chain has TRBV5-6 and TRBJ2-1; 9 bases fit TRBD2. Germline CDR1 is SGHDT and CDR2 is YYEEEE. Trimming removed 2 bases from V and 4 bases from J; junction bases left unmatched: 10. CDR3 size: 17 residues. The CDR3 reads CASSFRRLAGIYNEQFF. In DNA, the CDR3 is TGTGCCAGCAGCTTCCGGAGGCTAGCGGGGATATACAATGAGCAGTTCTTC.

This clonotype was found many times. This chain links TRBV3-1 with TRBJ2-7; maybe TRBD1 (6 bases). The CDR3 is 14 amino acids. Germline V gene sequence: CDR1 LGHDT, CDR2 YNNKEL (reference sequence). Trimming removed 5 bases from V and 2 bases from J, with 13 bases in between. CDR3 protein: CASSNERQAYEQYF. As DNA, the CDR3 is TGTGCCAGCAGCAACGAGAGACAGGCCTACGAGCAGTACTTC.

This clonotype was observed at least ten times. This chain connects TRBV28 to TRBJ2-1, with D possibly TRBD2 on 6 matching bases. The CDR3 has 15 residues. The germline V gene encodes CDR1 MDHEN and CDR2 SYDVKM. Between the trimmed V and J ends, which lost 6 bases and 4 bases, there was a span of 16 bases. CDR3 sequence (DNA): TGTGCCAGCAGCTACGCGGACGGGGGTTACAATGAGCAGTTCTTC. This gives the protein CASSYADGGYNEQFF.